The text below deals with one T cell receptor (beta chain). The age range of participants was about 18 to 90 years, with residence in fewer than 25 US areas. Cohort 3 recovered donors had two negative PCRs, clearance, or symptom resolution. Trimming cost V 4 bases and J 0 bases; bases outside gene matches: 2. CDR1 KGHDR and CDR2 SFDVKD come from the germline V gene. The length of the CDR3 is 15 residues. The data originate from a study of blood T cell repertoires in COVID-19. Study overall: The analysed material was cDNA or gDNA that came from T cells, B-cell-depleted T cells, or PBMCs.

In the study's own analysis: Researchers report that nucleated cell counts were estimated from reference gene primer amplification. The assay was immunoSEQ multiplex PCR, and TCRdb's table has in-frame clones only and misses some. V and J calls and clone size are copied from that table; D and trimming were computed from the DNA. This table has 350,000 to 400,000 clones, around nine tenths appearing once. This TCR was sampled from a woman between 18 and 29 years old who had recovered from COVID-19. Sequences were obtained from PBMCs or T cells enriched from blood (not recorded which). The chain is built from TRBV24-1 and TRBJ2-1, with 7 bases lining up with TRBD2. Here the CDR3 DNA reads TGTGCCACCAGTGACGCGGGGGACTCCTACAATGAGCAGTTCTTC. It translates to CATSDAGDSYNEQFF.